The TCR beta chain under discussion was sequenced for a study of cytomegalovirus exposure and HLA in healthy donors. This clone was observed a single time. PCR primers comprised 60 Vbeta and 13 Jbeta primers. TCRdb keeps only in-frame clones here, not all; method: immunoSEQ multiplex PCR. The sample contains under 150,000 clones, 60% to 85% of which appear only once. This CDR3 has 13 amino acids. V was cut by 10 bases and J by 4 bases, with 16 bases left in between. The germline gives CDR1 SNHLY, CDR2 FYNNEI. The sequencing sample was made of PBMCs. This sequence was found in a woman aged 40 to 55 in good health and CMV-seronegative. The rearrangement uses TRBV2 and TRBJ1-1; TRBD1 is a possible D gene (5 bases). In DNA, the CDR3 is TGTGCCACGGGACTCGAAAGTCGCACTGAAGCTTTCTTT. Amino acid sequence: CATGLESRTEAFF.